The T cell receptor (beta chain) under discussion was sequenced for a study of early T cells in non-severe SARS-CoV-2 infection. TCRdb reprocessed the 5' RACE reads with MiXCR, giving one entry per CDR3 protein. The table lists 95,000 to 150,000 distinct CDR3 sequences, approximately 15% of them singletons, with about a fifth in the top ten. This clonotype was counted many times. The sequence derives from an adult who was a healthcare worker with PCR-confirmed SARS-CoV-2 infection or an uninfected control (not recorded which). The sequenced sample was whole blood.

The CDR3 region is CSVEVDNEQFF. The CDR3 coding sequence is TGCAGCGTTGAAGTAGACAATGAGCAGTTCTTC. This rearrangement joins TRBV29-1 to TRBJ2-1; D not certain. The CDR3 runs 11 residues. V lost 1 base, J lost 5 bases, and 3 bases lay in between. The germline V gene encodes CDR1 SQVTM and CDR2 ANQGSEA.